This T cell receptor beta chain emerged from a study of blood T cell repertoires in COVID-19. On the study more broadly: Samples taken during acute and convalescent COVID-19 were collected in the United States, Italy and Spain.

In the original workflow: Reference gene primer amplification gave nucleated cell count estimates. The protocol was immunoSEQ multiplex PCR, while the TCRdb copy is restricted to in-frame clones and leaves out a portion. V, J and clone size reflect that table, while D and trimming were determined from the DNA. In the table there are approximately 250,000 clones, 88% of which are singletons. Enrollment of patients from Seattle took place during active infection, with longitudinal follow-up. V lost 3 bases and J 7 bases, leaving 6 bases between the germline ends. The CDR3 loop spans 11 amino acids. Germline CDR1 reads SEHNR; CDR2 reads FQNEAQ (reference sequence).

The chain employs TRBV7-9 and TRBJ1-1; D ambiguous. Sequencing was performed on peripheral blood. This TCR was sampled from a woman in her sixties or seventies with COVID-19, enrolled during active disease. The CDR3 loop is CASSFFYEAFF. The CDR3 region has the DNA TGTGCCAGCAGCTTCTTTTATGAAGCTTTCTTT.